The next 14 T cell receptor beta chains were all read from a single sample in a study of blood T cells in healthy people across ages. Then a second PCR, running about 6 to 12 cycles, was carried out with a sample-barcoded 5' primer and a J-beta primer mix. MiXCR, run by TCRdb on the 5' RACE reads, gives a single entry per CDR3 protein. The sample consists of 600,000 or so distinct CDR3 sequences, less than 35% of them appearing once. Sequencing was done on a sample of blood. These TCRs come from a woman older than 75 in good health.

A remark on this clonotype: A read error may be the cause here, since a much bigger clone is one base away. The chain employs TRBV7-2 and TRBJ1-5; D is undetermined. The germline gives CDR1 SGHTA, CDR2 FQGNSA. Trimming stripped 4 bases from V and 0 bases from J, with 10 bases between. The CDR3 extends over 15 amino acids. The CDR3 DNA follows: TGTGCCAGCAGCTCTATGCCGTATAGCAATCAGCCCCAGCATTTT. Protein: CASSSMPYSNQPQHF. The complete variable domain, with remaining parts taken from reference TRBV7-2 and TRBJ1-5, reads GAGVSQSPSNKVTEKGKDVELRCDPISGHTALYWYRQSLGQGLEFLIYFQGNSAPDKSGLPSDRFSAERTGGSVSTLTIQRTQQEDSAVYLCASSSMPYSNQPQHFGDGTRLSIL.

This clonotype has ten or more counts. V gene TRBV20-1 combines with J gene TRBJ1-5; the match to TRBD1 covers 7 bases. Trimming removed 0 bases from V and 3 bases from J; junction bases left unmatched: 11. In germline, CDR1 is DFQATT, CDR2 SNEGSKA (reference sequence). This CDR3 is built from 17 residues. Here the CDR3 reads CSARDWAGDRDNQPQHF. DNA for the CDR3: TGCAGTGCTAGAGATTGGGCCGGAGACAGGGACAATCAGCCCCAGCATTTT.

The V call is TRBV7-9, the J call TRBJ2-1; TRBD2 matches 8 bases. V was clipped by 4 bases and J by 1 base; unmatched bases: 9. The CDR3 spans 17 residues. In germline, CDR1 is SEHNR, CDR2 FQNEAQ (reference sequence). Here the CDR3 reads CASSSLAGTRSYNEQFF. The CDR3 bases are TGTGCCAGCAGCTCACTCGCCGGGACTAGGTCCTACAATGAGCAGTTCTTC.

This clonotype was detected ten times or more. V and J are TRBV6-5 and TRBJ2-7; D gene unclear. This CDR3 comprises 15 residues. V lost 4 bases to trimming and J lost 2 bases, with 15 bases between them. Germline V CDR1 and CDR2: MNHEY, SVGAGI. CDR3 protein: CASSSPRLGTYEQYF. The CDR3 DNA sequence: TGTGCCAGCAGTTCCCCCCGGTTAGGGACCTACGAGCAGTACTTC.

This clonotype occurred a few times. The CDR3, as DNA: TGTGCCACCAGCAGAGATCTCTCCGGGGTCACTGAAGCTTTCTTT. It yields the protein CATSRDLSGVTEAFF. The chain uses TRBV15 and TRBJ1-1; no reliable D call. V was cut by 0 bases and J by 4 bases, with 12 bases left in between. Germline V gives CDR1 LNHNV, CDR2 YYDKDF (reference sequence). The CDR3 covers 15 residues.

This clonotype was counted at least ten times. CDR3 sequence (DNA): TGTGCCAGCAGTTTTCGGAGCAGAAGCTCCTACGAGCAGTACTTC. Its protein is CASSFRSRSSYEQYF. The chain couples TRBV12-3 or TRBV12-4 to TRBJ2-7; D is unclear. Trimming took 3 bases from V and 0 from J, leaving 12 bases between them. The CDR3 has 15 amino acids.

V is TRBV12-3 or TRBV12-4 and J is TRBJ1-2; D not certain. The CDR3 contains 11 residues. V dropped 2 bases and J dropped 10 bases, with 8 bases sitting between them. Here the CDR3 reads CASSLNKNYTF. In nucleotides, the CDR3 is TGTGCCAGCAGTTTAAACAAGAACTACACCTTC.

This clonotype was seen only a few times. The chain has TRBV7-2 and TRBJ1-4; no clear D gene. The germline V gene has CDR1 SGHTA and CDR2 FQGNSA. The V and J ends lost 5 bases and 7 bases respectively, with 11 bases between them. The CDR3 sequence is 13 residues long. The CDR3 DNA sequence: TGTGCCAGCAGCCCACAATCTAGTGAAAAACTGTTTTTT. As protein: CASSPQSSEKLFF.

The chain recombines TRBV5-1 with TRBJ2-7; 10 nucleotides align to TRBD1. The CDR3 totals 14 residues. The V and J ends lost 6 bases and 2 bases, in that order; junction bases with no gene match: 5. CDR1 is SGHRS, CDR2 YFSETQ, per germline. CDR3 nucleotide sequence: TGCGCCAGCACCGGGACAGGGGCCCCCTACGAGCAGTACTTC. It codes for CASTGTGAPYEQYF.

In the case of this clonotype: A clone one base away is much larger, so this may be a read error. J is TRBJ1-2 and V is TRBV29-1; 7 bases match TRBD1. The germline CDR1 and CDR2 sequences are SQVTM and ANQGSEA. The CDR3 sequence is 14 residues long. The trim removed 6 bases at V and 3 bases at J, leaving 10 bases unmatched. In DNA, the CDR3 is TGCAGCGTGTCCGGCGAGGGGGCCGACTATGGCTACACCTTC. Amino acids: CSVSGEGADYGYTF.

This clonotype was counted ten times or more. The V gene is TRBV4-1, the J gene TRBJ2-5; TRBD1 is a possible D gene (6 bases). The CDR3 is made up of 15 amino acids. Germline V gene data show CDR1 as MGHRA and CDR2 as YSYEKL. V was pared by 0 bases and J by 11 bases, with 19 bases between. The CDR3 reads CASSQDVRGTYKQYF. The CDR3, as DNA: TGCGCCAGCAGCCAAGACGTAAGGGGGACCTACAAGCAGTACTTC.

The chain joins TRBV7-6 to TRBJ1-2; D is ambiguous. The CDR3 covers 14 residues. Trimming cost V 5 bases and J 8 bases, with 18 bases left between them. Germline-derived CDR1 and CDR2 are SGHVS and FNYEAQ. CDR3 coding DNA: TGTGCCAGCAGCGCCAACGAACTCATTGGGGGCTACACCTTC. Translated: CASSANELIGGYTF.

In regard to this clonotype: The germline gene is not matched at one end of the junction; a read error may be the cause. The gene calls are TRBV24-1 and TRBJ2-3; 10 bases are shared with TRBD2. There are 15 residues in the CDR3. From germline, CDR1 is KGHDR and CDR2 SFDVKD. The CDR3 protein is CAASLRTSGLTMQYF. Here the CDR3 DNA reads TGTGCCGCCAGTCTACGGACTAGCGGACTCACTATGCAGTATTTT.

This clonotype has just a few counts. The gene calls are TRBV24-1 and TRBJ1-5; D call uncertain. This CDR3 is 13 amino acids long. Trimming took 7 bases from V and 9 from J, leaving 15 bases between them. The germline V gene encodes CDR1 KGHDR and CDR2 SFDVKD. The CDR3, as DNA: TGTGCCACCAGCAATGGGGTGACATCGCCCCAGCATTTT. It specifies CATSNGVTSPQHF.